Shown below are 20 T cell receptor beta chains from a single sample sequenced in a study of shared clonotypes between healthy human individuals. TCRdb's copy holds only in-frame clones and misses some; the assay was immunoSEQ multiplex PCR. The repertoire holds more than 1,200,000 clones, with about 98.5% as singletons. The sequencing input was naive CD4+ T cells sorted from blood. As for subset: CD45RA+ positively selected. The receptors stem from a man aged 30 to 45 in good health.

This chain links TRBV7-9 with TRBJ1-4, with 10 bases lining up with TRBD1. The trim removed 7 bases at V and 8 bases at J, leaving 10 bases unmatched. CDR3 size: 15 residues. CDR1 and CDR2 from the germline V gene are SEHNR and FQNEAQ (reference sequence). CDR3 sequence: CASIHWGTGDEKLFF. The DNA for the CDR3 is TGTGCCAGCATCCATTGGGGGACAGGGGACGAAAAACTGTTTTTT.

This clone was counted a single time. The genes are TRBV10-3 and TRBJ1-2, with D unclear. The CDR3 runs to 16 residues. The V gene lost 4 bases and the J gene lost 8 bases, with 23 bases spanning the gap. Germline CDR1 ENHRY, CDR2 SYGVKD. Here the CDR3 reads CAISGGPGVPFRGYTF. For the CDR3, the DNA is TGTGCCATCAGTGGTGGGCCGGGCGTTCCCTTTAGAGGCTACACCTTC.

The CDR3 is CASRHTGSSNQPQHF. For the CDR3, the DNA is TGTGCCAGCAGACATACAGGGTCGAGCAATCAGCCCCAGCATTTT. This sequence joins TRBV6-5 and TRBJ1-5; D perhaps matches TRBD1 (6 bases). The V gene's germline CDR1 is MNHEY and CDR2 SVGAGI. V shed 6 bases and J shed 1 base, with 13 bases lying between them. This CDR3 spans 15 amino acids.

The chain couples TRBV5-1 to TRBJ2-5; 7 bases match TRBD1. Losses at the gene ends were 4 bases for V and 4 bases for J; bases not matched to a gene: 10. The CDR3 has 15 residues. Germline V gene lookup returns CDR1 SGHRS and CDR2 YFSETQ. CDR3 nucleotides: TGCGCCAGCAGCCAGGGAGCACCAGGGGGAGAGACCCAGTACTTC. Encoded protein: CASSQGAPGGETQYF.

The chain employs TRBV19 and TRBJ2-3; 7 bases map to TRBD2. J was trimmed by 4 bases and V by 1 base; bases with no gene match: 8. The CDR3 has 16 amino acids. Germline lookup yields CDR1 LNHDA and CDR2 SQIVND (reference sequence). The CDR3 nucleotides are TGTGCCAGTAGTATAGCCCGGGGGGTTGGTGCAGATACGCAGTATTTT. Protein sequence: CASSIARGVGADTQYF.

The chain joins TRBV5-1 to TRBJ1-1; perhaps TRBD1 as D (6 bases). The CDR3 totals 14 residues. CDR1 and CDR2 from the germline V gene are SGHRS and YFSETQ. The ends were cut back, 5 bases at V and 2 bases at J, with 13 bases in the middle. The CDR3 DNA is TGCGCCAGCAGATCACAGGGTTCTAACACTGAAGCTTTCTTT. It codes for CASRSQGSNTEAFF.

This chain links TRBV9 with TRBJ2-5; D is possibly TRBD1 or TRBD2 (5 bases each). The CDR3 is 13 residues long. Trimming took 3 bases from V and 5 from J, leaving 11 bases between them. In germline, CDR1 is SGDLS, CDR2 YYNGEE. The CDR3 DNA reads as TGTGCCAGCAGCGGGGGCTTAGCGGAGACCCAGTACTTC. Residues: CASSGGLAETQYF.

The chain recombines TRBV30 with TRBJ2-1; 8 nucleotides align to TRBD2. After removal of 5 bases from V and 7 bases from J, the junction contained 19 bases not matched to a gene. Per the germline V gene, CDR1 is GTSNPN and CDR2 is SVGIG (reference sequence). The CDR3 is made up of 17 amino acids. CDR3 sequence: CAWANQRTSRPRNEQFF. The CDR3 DNA reads TGTGCCTGGGCTAACCAGAGGACTAGCAGGCCGAGGAATGAGCAGTTCTTC.

This sequence joins TRBV28 and TRBJ2-1; D possibly corresponds to TRBD1 (6 bases). V lost 6 bases and J lost 4, with 16 bases in between. The length of the CDR3 is 15 residues. Germline V CDR1 and CDR2: MDHEN, SYDVKM. The CDR3 loop reads CASRKGQWPYNEQFF. CDR3 DNA: TGTGCCAGCAGAAAAGGACAGTGGCCTTACAATGAGCAGTTCTTC.

The genes are TRBV28 and TRBJ2-7, with TRBD2 identical over 10 bases. The CDR3 sequence is 18 residues long. The ends lost 1 base at V and 1 base at J; junction bases unmatched: 10. In germline, CDR1 is MDHEN, CDR2 SYDVKM. CDR3 residues: CASSLFLASGRGSYEQYF. The CDR3 bases are TGTGCCAGCAGTTTATTCCTGGCTAGCGGGAGAGGGTCCTACGAGCAGTACTTC.

The chain recombines TRBV29-1 with TRBJ2-2; 10 bases agree with TRBD2. From germline, CDR1 is SQVTM and CDR2 ANQGSEA. J was trimmed by 1 base and V by 6 bases; bases with no gene match: 8. The CDR3 spans 16 residues. The CDR3 here is CSVGQRTSGNTGELFF. CDR3 DNA sequence: TGCAGCGTGGGACAGAGGACTAGCGGGAACACCGGGGAGCTGTTTTTT.

The gene calls are TRBV5-1 and TRBJ1-4; no reliable D call. V was clipped by 0 bases and J by 0 bases, with 6 bases between them. This CDR3 contains 15 residues. The germline V gene has CDR1 SGHRS and CDR2 YFSETQ. CDR3 sequence: CASSLDLTTNEKLFF. CDR3 coding DNA: TGCGCCAGCAGCTTGGACCTGACAACTAATGAAAAACTGTTTTTT.

The J gene is TRBJ2-3, the V gene TRBV13; D is unclear. This CDR3 has 11 residues. Trimming cost V 3 bases and J 5 bases, with 3 bases left between them. The V gene's germline CDR1 is PRHDT and CDR2 FYEKMQ (reference sequence). CDR3 nucleotides: TGTGCCAGCAGCTTTATAGATACGCAGTATTTT. It codes for CASSFIDTQYF.

V gene TRBV28 combines with J gene TRBJ2-1, with D possibly called TRBD1 or TRBD2 (5 bases each). Looked up from germline, CDR1 is MDHEN and CDR2 is SYDVKM. CDR3 length equals 16 residues. Trimming cost V 6 bases and J 0 bases, with 15 bases left between them. The CDR3 protein is CASSIRGFSSYNEQFF. DNA for the CDR3: TGTGCCAGCAGCATCCGGGGCTTTAGCTCCTACAATGAGCAGTTCTTC.

This clone is a singleton in its sample. The rearrangement uses TRBV11-3 and TRBJ2-6; D call uncertain. The germline V gene encodes CDR1 SGHNT and CDR2 YENEEA. V was clipped by 1 base and J by 0 bases, with 13 bases between them. CDR3 length equals 18 residues. The CDR3 sequence is CASSLVFGSDSGANVLTF. CDR3 bases: TGTGCCAGCAGCTTAGTTTTCGGTTCCGACTCTGGGGCCAACGTCCTGACTTTC. Supplemented by reference TRBV11-3 and TRBJ2-6, the full variable domain reads EAGVVQSPRYKIIEKKQPVAFWCNPISGHNTLYWYLQNLGQGPELLIRYENEEAVDDSQLPKDRFSAERLKGVDSTLKIQPAELGDSAVYLCASSLVFGSDSGANVLTFGAGSRLTVL.

The table lists this clone with a few counts. The sample contains more than one DNA sequence encoding this CDR3. The chain is built from TRBV5-1 and TRBJ2-7, with 14 bases identical to TRBD2. CDR3 length equals 14 residues. J gave up 5 bases and V 4 bases, and 2 bases lay outside the gene matches. Germline V lookup: CDR1 SGHRS, CDR2 YFSETQ. CDR3 in amino acids: CASSLGLAGDEQYF. The CDR3 nucleotides are TGCGCCAGCAGCCTGGGACTAGCGGGAGACGAGCAGTACTTC.

The chain has TRBV6-5 and TRBJ1-2, with TRBD1 as a possible D gene (5 bases). V shed 2 bases and J shed 8 bases, with 15 bases lying between them. The CDR3 spans 14 residues. Germline CDR1 is MNHEY and CDR2 is SVGAGI. The CDR3 loop is CASSYDSTSVGYTF. The CDR3 DNA reads TGTGCCAGCAGTTACGACAGCACCTCTGTCGGCTACACCTTC.

This rearrangement joins TRBV5-1 to TRBJ1-1; 7 bases are shared with TRBD1. The CDR3 totals 16 residues. Losses at the gene ends were 4 bases for V and 0 bases for J; bases not matched to a gene: 9. CDR1 SGHRS and CDR2 YFSETQ come from the germline V gene. This CDR3 is CASSRTGQVMNTEAFF. The CDR3 DNA follows: TGCGCCAGCAGCCGAACCGGACAGGTCATGAACACTGAAGCTTTCTTT.

The chain couples TRBV10-3 to TRBJ2-2, with a possible D match to TRBD2 (6 bases). The CDR3 extends over 13 amino acids. Germline CDR1 and CDR2: ENHRY and SYGVKD. CDR3 region: CAPRRGNTGELFF. For the CDR3, the DNA is TGTGCTCCCCGGAGGGGGAACACCGGGGAGCTGTTTTTT.

V and J are TRBV29-1 and TRBJ1-2, with D tentatively TRBD1 (5 bases). Trimming pared 6 bases from V and 8 bases from J, leaving 19 bases between. The germline V gene has CDR1 SQVTM and CDR2 ANQGSEA. The CDR3 length is 13 residues. The CDR3 sequence: CSVGPVGDGGYTF. The CDR3 DNA follows: TGCAGCGTCGGCCCCGTGGGGGACGGAGGCTACACCTTC.